The sequence of this T cell receptor (beta chain) was determined in a study of monozygotic twins with inflammatory bowel disease. TCRdb re-called the 5' RACE reads; one entry per CDR3 protein, DNA not given. The clone table shows around 450,000 distinct CDR3 sequences, with the ten largest holding about 2.2%. Germline V gene lookup returns CDR1 SQVTM and CDR2 ANQGSEA. The CDR3 consists of 15 residues. This TCR was recovered from a human donor with ulcerative colitis or Crohn's disease, or a healthy co-twin of an affected twin (not recorded which). The V and J genes are TRBV29-1 and TRBJ2-6; checking the TCRdb D call of TRBD1 is not possible without DNA. Material: blood. CDR3 sequence: CSVMRLLAGANVLTF. Drawing the rest from reference TRBV29-1 and TRBJ2-6, the complete variable domain is SAVISQKPSRDICQRGTSLTIQCQVDSQVTMMFWYRQQPGQSLTLIATANQGSEATYESGFVIDKFPISRPNLTFSTLTVSNMSPEDSSIYLCSVMRLLAGANVLTFGAGSRLTVL.